This T cell receptor beta chain stems from a study of cytomegalovirus exposure and HLA in healthy donors. Findings and caveats of the study: Information on immune exposure was restricted to one variable (CMV serostatus).

About this clone itself: No antigen is known for it.

PCR was performed using 60 Vbeta and 13 Jbeta primers. Profiled with immunoSEQ multiplex PCR; TCRdb holds only in-frame clones, not every one. The repertoire includes roughly 140,000 clones, about 75% of them detected once, and almost 4% sits in the top ten. The CDR3 contains 13 residues. Trimming removed 1 base from V and 10 bases from J, with 16 bases in between. Per the germline V gene, CDR1 is GTSNPN and CDR2 is SVGIG (reference sequence). This clonotype originated in a man aged 18 to 29 in good health and CMV-seronegative. The source material was PBMCs. The chain is built from TRBV30 and TRBJ1-1; D is uncertain. CDR3: CAWSGTPWYGAFF. The CDR3 region has the DNA TGTGCCTGGAGTGGAACTCCGTGGTACGGAGCTTTCTTT.